The clone carrying this T cell receptor beta chain showed up many times. The antigen is undetermined. Using unique molecular identifiers, the investigators prepared the TCRbeta library. TCRdb re-called the PCR reads with MiXCR, one entry per CDR3 protein. The table has about 200,000 distinct CDR3 sequences, approximately 7% seen once. The germline V gene has CDR1 MNHEY and CDR2 SVGEGT. The CDR3 has 12 residues. V lost 8 bases, J lost 8 bases, and 15 bases lay in between. The data stem from a study of T-cell reconstitution after alpha-beta-depleted transplantation in children. Study-level points and caveats: As was reported, about two months after transplant, alpha-beta T cells came from several hundred expanded graft clones. Hyperexpanded clones declined; after one year, newly produced T cells mostly supplied diversity.

This sequence was found in a boy between 2 and 10 years old with acute lymphoblastic leukemia, due to receive a stem cell transplant. Sample: PBMCs, taken before TCRalphabeta/CD19-depleted stem cell transplant. V usage is TRBV6-2 or TRBV6-3 and J usage is TRBJ1-2; possible D gene TRBD1, 5 bases. CDR3 amino acids: CASRDLSSGYTF. The CDR3 region has the DNA TGTGCCAGCCGGGACTTATCCAGCGGCTACACCTTC.